These 30 T cell receptor beta chains were all obtained from the same sample, sequenced in a study of blood T cell repertoires in COVID-19. Method: immunoSEQ multiplex PCR; TCRdb's copy keeps in-frame clones and lacks some. This table has around 330,000 clones, about 92% appearing once. Source material: PBMCs or T cells enriched from blood (not recorded which). The source of these receptors is a man between 60 and 70 years old who had recovered from COVID-19.

The CDR3 spells CASSRQGAPGYTF. The CDR3 DNA reads TGTGCCAGCAGCCGACAGGGGGCGCCTGGCTACACCTTC. The chain is built from TRBV4-2 and TRBJ1-2, with TRBD1 matching over 10 bases. The CDR3 sequence is 13 residues long. CDR1 is LGHNA and CDR2 is YNFKEQ in the germline V gene. The ends lost 4 bases at V and 7 bases at J; junction bases unmatched: 3.

The rearrangement links TRBV2 to TRBJ1-2; tentative D call: TRBD1 (5 bases). V lost 6 bases and J 4 bases, leaving 15 bases between the germline ends. There are 14 residues in the CDR3. Germline CDR1 reads SNHLY; CDR2 reads FYNNEI. CDR3 in amino acids: CASSGIGQGYGYTF. CDR3 DNA: TGTGCCAGCAGCGGCATCGGACAAGGCTATGGCTACACCTTC.

The V gene is TRBV30, the J gene TRBJ2-5; the D gene is possibly TRBD1 (5 bases). Germline V gene sequence: CDR1 GTSNPN, CDR2 SVGIG (reference sequence). The CDR3 spans 16 residues. V was clipped by 2 bases and J by 6 bases, with 22 bases between them. The CDR3 DNA reads as TGTGCCTGGAGTCGTAGACAGAACCAACGCTGGAAGACCCAGTACTTC. This sequence encodes CAWSRRQNQRWKTQYF.

The J gene is TRBJ1-4, the V gene TRBV18; TRBD1 might be the D (6 bases). This CDR3 is built from 15 residues. Germline assignment: CDR1 KGHSH and CDR2 LQKENI. Trimming left V 0 bases short and J 7 bases short, with 12 bases between. In nucleotides, the CDR3 is TGTGCCAGCTCACCACCGCAGGGGTTGGGTGAAAAACTGTTTTTT. Translation gives CASSPPQGLGEKLFF.

This clone was picked up one time. V gene TRBV7-8 combines with J gene TRBJ1-4; 11 positions agree with TRBD1. CDR3 length equals 15 residues. Germline V gene lookup returns CDR1 SGHVS and CDR2 FQNEAQ. The ends lost 3 bases at V and 6 bases at J; junction bases unmatched: 3. CDR3 DNA sequence: TGTGCCAGCAGCTTTCGGACAGGGGGCGATGAAAAACTGTTTTTT. This codes for CASSFRTGGDEKLFF.

V and J are TRBV9 and TRBJ1-2; D is possibly TRBD1 (5 bases). The CDR3 length is 12 residues. Trimming cost V 5 bases and J 8 bases, with 13 bases left between them. Germline V CDR1 and CDR2: SGDLS, YYNGEE. The CDR3 loop reads CASSPGHSGYTF. In DNA, the CDR3 is TGTGCCAGCAGTCCCGGACACTCCGGCTACACCTTC.

As to this clone: Additional DNA sequences in this sample encode the identical CDR3. The gene calls are TRBV30 and TRBJ1-1; D is ambiguous. Germline V gene data show CDR1 as GTSNPN and CDR2 as SVGIG (reference sequence). V was cut by 0 bases and J by 0 bases, with 5 bases left in between. This CDR3 spans 13 amino acids. The CDR3 DNA is TGTGCCTGGAGTGTGCAGATGAACACTGAAGCTTTCTTT. This encodes CAWSVQMNTEAFF.

The chain uses TRBV7-8 and TRBJ2-2; perhaps TRBD2 as D (7 bases). Germline V gives CDR1 SGHVS, CDR2 FQNEAQ. The length of the CDR3 is 15 residues. Trimming cost V 3 bases and J 5 bases, with 13 bases left between them. The CDR3 is CASSFGGPRTGELFF. In nucleotides, the CDR3 is TGTGCCAGCAGCTTCGGGGGGCCGAGGACCGGGGAGCTGTTTTTT.

The chain combines TRBV29-1 with TRBJ1-1; D remains ambiguous. This CDR3 has 14 residues. The V end lost 7 bases, the J end lost 0 bases, and 15 bases lay between the germline ends. CDR1 is SQVTM, CDR2 ANQGSEA, per germline. The CDR3 loop reads CSAWSRSVNTEAFF. DNA for the CDR3: TGCAGCGCGTGGTCTAGGTCGGTGAACACTGAAGCTTTCTTT.

The gene calls are TRBV2 and TRBJ2-7; the match to TRBD2 covers 9 bases. V shed 4 bases, J shed 8 bases, and the junction held 3 bases outside the gene matches. The CDR3 length is 12 residues. Germline V CDR1 and CDR2: SNHLY, FYNNEI. The CDR3 coding sequence is TGTGCCAGCAGTGGGCTAGCGGGGAAGCAGTACTTC. Translated: CASSGLAGKQYF. The whole variable domain, filled in from reference TRBV2 and TRBJ2-7, reads EPEVTQTPSHQVTQMGQEVILRCVPISNHLYFYWYRQILGQKVEFLVSFYNNEISEKSEIFDDQFSVERPDGSNFTLKIRSTKLEDSAMYFCASSGLAGKQYFGPGTRLTVT.

The V gene is TRBV5-1, the J gene TRBJ1-1; no firm D call. V lost 0 bases to trimming and J lost 3 bases, with 12 bases between them. Germline V gene sequence: CDR1 SGHRS, CDR2 YFSETQ. CDR3 length equals 15 residues. The CDR3 sequence is CASSLGEAGDTEAFF. CDR3 sequence (DNA): TGCGCCAGCAGCTTGGGGGAAGCGGGCGACACTGAAGCTTTCTTT.

The J gene is TRBJ1-5, the V gene TRBV24-1; D unclear. The CDR3 runs to 18 residues. The germline V gene has CDR1 KGHDR and CDR2 SFDVKD. Trimming pared 2 bases from V and 2 bases from J, leaving 18 bases between. The CDR3 region has the DNA TGTGCCACCAGTGATTCCACTCGCGGGCCCCGGGGCAATCAGCCCCAGCATTTT. Protein sequence: CATSDSTRGPRGNQPQHF.

This sequence joins TRBV5-6 and TRBJ2-7, with 8 bases fitting TRBD1. CDR3 length equals 15 residues. Losses at the gene ends were 4 bases for V and 3 bases for J; bases not matched to a gene: 9. Germline V gene sequence: CDR1 SGHDT, CDR2 YYEEEE. The CDR3: CASSPPGQGGYEQYF. The CDR3 region has the DNA TGTGCCAGCAGCCCCCCCGGACAGGGAGGCTACGAGCAGTACTTC.

This chain links TRBV7-6 with TRBJ1-3, with D unclear. CDR1 and CDR2 from the germline V gene are SGHVS and FNYEAQ. Trimming shortened V by 5 bases and J by 4 bases, and 15 bases separated the two germline ends. CDR3 length: 15 amino acids. CDR3 sequence: CASSPSTSRGNTIYF. CDR3 nucleotide sequence: TGTGCCAGCAGCCCCTCCACGAGCCGAGGAAACACCATATATTTT.

The chain couples TRBV7-2 to TRBJ2-1; the match to TRBD1 covers 9 bases. The trim removed 5 bases at V and 7 bases at J, leaving 12 bases unmatched. This CDR3 has 16 residues. Germline V gene data show CDR1 as SGHTA and CDR2 as FQGNSA. CDR3 sequence (DNA): TGTGCCAGCAGCCCCCAGTGGGACAGGGCGGGGAATGAGCAGTTCTTC. Translation: CASSPQWDRAGNEQFF.

This clone has only one observation. V usage is TRBV3-1 (or the pseudogene TRBV3-2) and J usage is TRBJ2-5, with 7 positions matching TRBD2. CDR3 length equals 16 residues. Germline CDR1 reads LGHDT; CDR2 reads YNNKEL (reference sequence). Losses at the gene ends were 4 bases for V and 4 bases for J; bases not matched to a gene: 12. CDR3 DNA: TGTGCCAGCAGCCCCCGAGCGGGGATTCTGGGAGAGACCCAGTACTTC. Its translation is CASSPRAGILGETQYF.

This clone has just one count. The chain carries TRBV7-9 and TRBJ2-2, with 7 bases fitting TRBD1. The CDR3 is 19 residues long. The V segment lost 0 bases and the J segment 0 bases; nucleotides outside the gene matches: 10. The germline V gene has CDR1 SEHNR and CDR2 FQNEAQ (reference sequence). CDR3 protein: CASSLALIGGSTNTGELFF. The CDR3 DNA reads as TGTGCCAGCAGCTTAGCGCTGATAGGGGGCAGCACGAACACCGGGGAGCTGTTTTTT.

V is TRBV7-2 and J is TRBJ1-2; a weak D match, TRBD1 (5 bases). V was cut by 0 bases and J by 3 bases, with 8 bases left in between. In germline, CDR1 is SGHTA, CDR2 FQGNSA. The length of the CDR3 is 14 residues. CDR3 DNA: TGTGCCAGCAGCTTAGCAGGGGCTTACTATGGCTACACCTTC. This encodes CASSLAGAYYGYTF.

The chain joins TRBV13 to TRBJ1-2; TRBD1 matches at 8 bases. V lost 5 bases, J lost 8 bases, and 16 bases stayed unmatched. The length of the CDR3 is 16 residues. Germline-derived CDR1 and CDR2 are PRHDT and FYEKMQ (reference sequence). CDR3 bases: TGTGCCAGCAGCATACGAGGACAGGGAGGTTTTTACGGCTACACCTTC. It encodes CASSIRGQGGFYGYTF.

The J gene is TRBJ1-2, the V gene TRBV5-6; possibly TRBD1 for D (5 bases). V was trimmed by 0 bases and J by 7 bases, leaving 16 bases between them. The CDR3 has 15 amino acids. The germline gives CDR1 SGHDT, CDR2 YYEEEE. The CDR3 region has the DNA TGTGCCAGCAGCTTGGAGGGTACAGGTCGGAGTGGCTACACCTTC. This encodes CASSLEGTGRSGYTF.

The chain combines TRBV7-9 with TRBJ2-1; TRBD2 matches 12 bases. The V segment lost 5 bases and the J segment 2 bases; nucleotides outside the gene matches: 1. Per the germline V gene, CDR1 is SEHNR and CDR2 is FQNEAQ (reference sequence). The CDR3 runs to 15 residues. CDR3 in amino acids: CASSRLAGAYNEQFF. The CDR3 region has the DNA TGTGCCAGCAGCAGACTAGCGGGAGCCTACAATGAGCAGTTCTTC.

The chain links TRBV5-4 to TRBJ2-3; 9 nucleotides match TRBD2. With 0 bases clipped from V and 3 bases from J, the junction kept 5 bases outside the gene matches. Germline V CDR1 and CDR2: SGHNT, YYREEE (reference sequence). The CDR3 length is 16 residues. The CDR3 reads CASSLDLAGGTDTQYF. CDR3 coding DNA: TGTGCCAGCAGCTTGGATCTTGCGGGAGGGACAGATACGCAGTATTTT.

V and J are TRBV9 and TRBJ1-1; a possible D gene is TRBD1 (6 bases). CDR1 SGDLS and CDR2 YYNGEE come from the germline V gene. This CDR3 contains 15 residues. V dropped 4 bases and J dropped 4 bases, with 17 bases sitting between them. The CDR3, as DNA: TGTGCCAGCAGCCGACGCCAGGGGCGCGGCACTGAAGCTTTCTTT. Protein product: CASSRRQGRGTEAFF.

In its sample, this clone was seen once. The chain is built from TRBV4-3 and TRBJ2-7; D unclear. Trimming removed 0 bases from V and 0 bases from J, with 9 bases in between. In germline, CDR1 is LGHNA, CDR2 YSLEER. This CDR3 contains 15 residues. CDR3 amino acids: CASSQDLLASYEQYF. The CDR3 DNA reads as TGCGCCAGCAGCCAAGATCTGTTAGCCTCCTACGAGCAGTACTTC.

V and J are TRBV7-8 and TRBJ1-5, with TRBD1 matching 8 bases. Per the germline V gene, CDR1 is SGHVS and CDR2 is FQNEAQ. This CDR3 is 13 amino acids long. Trimming took 4 bases from V and 7 from J; bases not matched to a gene: 3. The DNA of the CDR3 is TGTGCCAGCAGCTCGGACAGGGAACAGCCCCAGCATTTT. Translated, it gives CASSSDREQPQHF.

The rearrangement links TRBV18 to TRBJ2-2; D perhaps matches TRBD1 (6 bases). Trimming took off 5 bases at V and 1 base at J, with 14 bases between the two ends. The CDR3 is 16 amino acids. The germline CDR1 and CDR2 sequences are KGHSH and LQKENI. CDR3 sequence (DNA): TGTGCCAGCTCATCACGCTGGGGGCTGAACACCGGGGAGCTGTTTTTT. Translated: CASSSRWGLNTGELFF.

For the CDR3, the DNA is TGCAGCACTCGAGGGGGAACCCACTCCTACGAGCAGTACTTC. This encodes CSTRGGTHSYEQYF. The rearrangement joins TRBV29-1 to TRBJ2-7, with TRBD1 as a possible D gene (6 bases). Trimming removed 8 bases from V and 0 bases from J, with 17 bases in between. This CDR3 is 14 amino acids long. Germline values: CDR1 SQVTM, CDR2 ANQGSEA.

The rearrangement joins TRBV11-2 to TRBJ1-2; D is perhaps TRBD1 (5 bases). Germline V gene sequence: CDR1 SGHAT, CDR2 FQNNGV. The CDR3 runs 14 residues. V gave up 1 base and J gave up 10 bases, with 16 bases separating them. CDR3 DNA sequence: TGTGCCAGCAGCTTAGTTGGGGGGGACGGATACTACACCTTC. Translating gives CASSLVGGDGYYTF.

The chain has TRBV7-8 and TRBJ1-5; tentative D call: TRBD1 (6 bases). Between the trimmed V and J ends, which lost 5 bases and 5 bases, there was a span of 13 bases. Germline-derived CDR1 and CDR2 are SGHVS and FQNEAQ. CDR3 length: 14 residues. This chain's CDR3 is CASSPWTVDQPQHF. The CDR3 DNA follows: TGTGCCAGCAGCCCCTGGACAGTTGATCAGCCCCAGCATTTT.

Details on this clone: The DNA is left out, because the CDR3 cannot be placed on it with certainty; the CDR3 is given as TCRdb lists it. The chain is built from TRBV21-1 and TRBJ1-6; the table calls TRBD1, which could not be checked here. TRBV21-1 is a pseudogene. Both ends counted, the CDR3 spans 15 residues. CDR3 loop: CASSKVGTGSSPLHF.